What follows is one TCR beta chain and its context. The antigen remains undetermined. The CDR3 is 15 amino acids. The germline gives CDR1 SGHTA, CDR2 FQGNSA. Trimming shortened V by 0 bases and J by 8 bases, and 14 bases separated the two germline ends. Sequencing was performed with immunoSEQ multiplex PCR; in TCRdb, only in-frame clones are kept and a portion is missing. The sample has over 130,000 clones; nearly 95% are singletons. The data were taken from a study of T cell responses to AZD1222 COVID-19 vaccine. General study findings and limits: Baseline antibody screening turned up just six seropositive AZD1222 recipients.

It was second doses at about 4 or about 12 weeks that were pooled. Sequencing was performed on peripheral blood, taken 28 days after the second AZD1222 dose. The TCR was taken from an adult who received the AZD1222 COVID-19 vaccine. The V call is TRBV7-2, the J call TRBJ2-1; either TRBD1 or TRBD2 may fit D (5 bases each). CDR3 DNA sequence: TGTGCCAGCAGCTTAGCGGGACCCCTCTCGGATGAGCAGTTCTTC. It translates to CASSLAGPLSDEQFF.